This T cell receptor (beta chain) appears in the sequencing data of a study of glioma-infiltrating T cells after dendritic cell vaccination. This clone was seen more than once but under ten times. Time point noted: after dendritic cell vaccination, including at tumor progression/relapse. V was pared by 3 bases and J by 4 bases, with 15 bases between. Germline values: CDR1 SGHNT, CDR2 YENEEA. The CDR3 sequence is 15 residues long. The PCR used 60 V beta and 13 J beta primers. Using immunoSEQ multiplex PCR, the repertoire was profiled, and TCRdb retains in-frame clones only, with some absent. This sample carries 100,000 to 120,000 clones, 90% of them seen once, and the ten largest clones take roughly 2.8%.

The chain employs TRBV11-3 and TRBJ1-2, with D possibly matching TRBD1 (6 bases). The source material was blood, sampled after dendritic cell vaccination. The sequence was obtained from a human donor with glioblastoma. The CDR3 reads CASSFSGALRYGYTF. In DNA, the CDR3 is TGTGCCAGCAGCTTCTCAGGGGCTCTTCGCTATGGCTACACCTTC. The full variable domain, in which reference TRBV11-3 and TRBJ1-2 provide the parts outside the CDR3, is EAGVVQSPRYKIIEKKQPVAFWCNPISGHNTLYWYLQNLGQGPELLIRYENEEAVDDSQLPKDRFSAERLKGVDSTLKIQPAELGDSAVYLCASSFSGALRYGYTFGSGTRLTVV.